Listed below are T cell receptor beta chains from one sample, sequenced in a study of T cell responses to AZD1222 COVID-19 vaccine. TCRdb keeps only in-frame clones here, not all; method: immunoSEQ multiplex PCR. The top ten clones hold roughly 3.1% of a sample with about 120,000 clones, around 86% of them seen once. The sequencing used peripheral blood, collected 28 days after the second AZD1222 dose. Source of these receptors: an adult who received the AZD1222 COVID-19 vaccine. Each CDR3 is given with its conserved first and last residue. The order of the fields is J gene, D gene, clone size, V gene, CDR3 protein, CDR3 DNA. D genes are given only for firm matches. Size tells how often a clone was seen (once, few, many) or the class of an expanded clone, and some rows leave it out.

>TRBJ1-5|NA|NA|TRBV19
CASSTGNRDQPQHF
TGTGCCAGTAGTACAGGAAACAGGGACCAGCCCCAGCATTTT
>TRBJ2-5|NA|NA|TRBV12-5
CASGPEAGKQETQYF
TGTGCTAGTGGGCCGGAGGCAGGGAAACAAGAGACCCAGTACTTC
>TRBJ1-6|NA|NA|TRBV7-2
CASSFSRRTVSPLHF
TGTGCCAGCAGCTTTTCACGACGGACAGTTTCACCCCTCCACTTT
>TRBJ1-5|NA|once|TRBV2
CASRGDGQPQHF
TGTGCCAGCAGAGGGGATGGGCAGCCCCAGCATTTT
>TRBJ1-2|NA|NA|TRBV6-4
CASSDPTGLSYTF
TGTGCCAGCAGTGACCCGACAGGTCTGAGCTACACCTTC
>TRBJ2-7|TRBD2|once|TRBV3-1/TRBV3-2
CASSLSGGELYEQYF
TGTGCCAGCAGCCTTAGCGGGGGCGAACTATACGAGCAGTACTTC
>TRBJ2-1|NA|NA|TRBV27
CASSPRGSLYNEQFF
TGTGCCAGCAGCCCCCGTGGCAGCTTATACAATGAGCAGTTCTTC
>TRBJ1-3|NA|NA|TRBV5-1
CASSWAISGNTIYF
TGCGCCAGCAGTTGGGCCATCTCTGGAAACACCATATATTTT
>TRBJ2-7|TRBD2|NA|TRBV19
CASTPASGGVYEQYF
TGTGCCAGTACCCCCGCTAGCGGGGGAGTATACGAGCAGTACTTC
>TRBJ1-1|NA|NA|TRBV4-1
CASSQVGGPEAFF
TGCGCCAGCAGCCAAGTCGGAGGGCCTGAAGCTTTCTTT
>TRBJ1-5|NA|NA|TRBV28
CASTHNSGGNQPQHF
TGTGCCAGCACCCACAATTCGGGGGGCAATCAGCCCCAGCATTTT
>TRBJ2-2|NA|NA|TRBV7-9
CASTGSSANTGELFF
TGTGCCAGCACGGGCAGCTCCGCGAACACCGGGGAGCTGTTTTTT
>TRBJ1-1|NA|NA|TRBV10-2
CASRRGTYTEAFF
TGCGCCAGCAGGAGAGGTACCTACACTGAAGCTTTCTTT
>TRBJ2-1|NA|NA|TRBV2
CASSDGPEQFF
TGTGCCAGCAGTGACGGGCCGGAGCAGTTCTTC
>TRBJ1-5|NA|NA|TRBV19
CASSIQDAQPQHF
TGTGCCAGTAGTATACAGGATGCTCAGCCCCAGCATTTT
>TRBJ1-1|NA|NA|TRBV18
CASSLQDLNTEAFF
TGTGCCAGCTCGCTACAGGATTTGAACACTGAAGCTTTCTTT
>TRBJ2-7|NA|once|TRBV11-3
CASSFQGESTYEQYF
TGTGCCAGCAGCTTTCAAGGAGAGTCAACCTACGAGCAGTACTTC
>TRBJ2-7|NA|NA|TRBV7-3
CASSSLTVYEQYF
TGTGCCAGCAGCTCCTTGACTGTGTACGAGCAGTACTTC
>TRBJ2-3|TRBD2|NA|TRBV29-1
CSVGTNTQYF
TGCAGCGTGGGGACTAATACGCAGTATTTT
>TRBJ1-1|NA|NA|TRBV6-2/TRBV6-3
CASSYSHEGQMNTEAFF
TGTGCCAGCAGTTACTCGCACGAGGGGCAGATGAACACTGAAGCTTTCTTT